This T cell receptor beta chain was found in a study of blood T cell repertoires in COVID-19. Study-level background: The United States, Italy and Spain were the sources of the acute and convalescent COVID-19 samples. PBMCs, B-cell-depleted T cells, or T cells provided the cDNA or gDNA that made up the material.

V lost 2 bases and J lost 4; bases outside the gene matches: 7. This CDR3 contains 15 residues. Germline V gene sequence: CDR1 MNHEY, CDR2 SVGEGT. Original analysis: The authors estimated nucleated cell counts from reference gene primer amplification. TCRdb's copy holds only in-frame clones and misses some; the assay was immunoSEQ multiplex PCR. From that table come the V and J calls and clone size; the DNA was used to work out D and trimming. The table lists fewer than 300,000 clones, 88% of them singletons. The J gene is TRBJ1-2, the V gene TRBV6-2 or TRBV6-3; 7 nucleotides agree with TRBD1. This receptor was taken from a man aged 18 to 29 with active or convalescent COVID-19. The material sequenced was peripheral blood. In DNA form, the CDR3 reads TGTGCCAGCAGTTACGATTGGACAGGCGGCTATGGCTACACCTTC. Translated: CASSYDWTGGYGYTF.